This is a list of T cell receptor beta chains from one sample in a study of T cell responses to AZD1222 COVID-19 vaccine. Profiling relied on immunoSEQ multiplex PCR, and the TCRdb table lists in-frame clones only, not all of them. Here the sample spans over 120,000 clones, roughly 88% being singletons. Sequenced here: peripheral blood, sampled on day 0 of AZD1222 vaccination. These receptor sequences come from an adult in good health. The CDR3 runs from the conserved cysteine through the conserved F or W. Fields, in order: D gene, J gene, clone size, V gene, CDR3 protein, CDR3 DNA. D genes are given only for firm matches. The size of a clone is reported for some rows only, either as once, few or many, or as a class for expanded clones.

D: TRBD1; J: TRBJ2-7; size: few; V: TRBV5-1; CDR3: CASSLVLWDRGLSNPYEQYF; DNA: TGCGCCAGCAGCTTGGTCCTGTGGGACAGGGGATTGTCTAATCCCTACGAGCAGTACTTC
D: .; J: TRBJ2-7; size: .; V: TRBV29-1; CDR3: CSVELAQGYEQYF; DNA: TGCAGCGTTGAATTGGCGCAGGGATACGAGCAGTACTTC
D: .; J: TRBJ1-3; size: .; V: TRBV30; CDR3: CAWSVAGRGRISGNTIYF; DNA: TGTGCCTGGAGTGTAGCGGGCAGGGGAAGGATCTCTGGAAACACCATATATTTT
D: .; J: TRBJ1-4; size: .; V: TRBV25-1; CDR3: CASSPTASSTNEKLFF; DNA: TGTGCCAGCAGCCCCACGGCCTCTTCAACTAATGAAAAACTGTTTTTT
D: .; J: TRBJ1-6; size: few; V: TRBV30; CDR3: CAWGDSPLHF; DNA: TGTGCCTGGGGGGATTCACCCCTCCACTTT
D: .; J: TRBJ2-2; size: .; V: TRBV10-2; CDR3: CASTGLISNTGELFF; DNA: TGCGCCAGCACAGGACTTATTTCGAACACCGGGGAGCTGTTTTTT
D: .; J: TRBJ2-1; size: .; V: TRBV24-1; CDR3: CATSMAGSYNEQFF; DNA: TGTGCCACCAGTATGGCGGGGTCCTACAATGAGCAGTTCTTC
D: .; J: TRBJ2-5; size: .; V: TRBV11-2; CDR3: CASSLVNRAEETQYF; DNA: TGTGCCAGCAGCTTAGTAAACAGAGCCGAAGAGACCCAGTACTTC
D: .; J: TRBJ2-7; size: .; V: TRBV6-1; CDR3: CASSGVNSSSSYEQYF; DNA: TGTGCCAGCAGTGGTGTGAACAGCTCAAGCTCCTACGAGCAGTACTTC
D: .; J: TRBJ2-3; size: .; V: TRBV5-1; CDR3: CASSLVGADTQYF; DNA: TGCGCCAGCAGCTTGGTTGGCGCAGATACGCAGTATTTT
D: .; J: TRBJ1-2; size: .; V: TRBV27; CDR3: CASSLAGAGYGYTF; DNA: TGTGCCAGCAGTTTGGCGGGGGCTGGCTATGGCTACACCTTC
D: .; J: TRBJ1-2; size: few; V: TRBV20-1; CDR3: CSARVPWGYTF; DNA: TGCAGTGCTAGGGTCCCTTGGGGCTACACCTTC
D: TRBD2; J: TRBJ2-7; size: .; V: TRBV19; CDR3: CASRAGLAVTYEQYF; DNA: TGTGCCAGTAGAGCTGGACTAGCGGTTACCTACGAGCAGTACTTC
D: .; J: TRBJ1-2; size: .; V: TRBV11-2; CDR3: CASSLDVRSGHGYTF; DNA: TGTGCCAGCAGCTTAGATGTCAGGTCCGGGCATGGCTACACCTTC
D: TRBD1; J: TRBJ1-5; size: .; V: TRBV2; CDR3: CASSSGTGEGNQPQHF; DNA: TGTGCCAGCAGTTCCGGGACAGGGGAAGGCAATCAGCCCCAGCATTTT
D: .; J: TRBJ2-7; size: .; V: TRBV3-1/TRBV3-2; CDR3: CASSRRQSYEQYF; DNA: TGTGCCAGCAGCCGTCGTCAGAGTTACGAGCAGTACTTC
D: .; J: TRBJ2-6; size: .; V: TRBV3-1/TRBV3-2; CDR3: CASSQRQFVGANVLTF; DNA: TGTGCCAGCAGCCAAAGACAGTTTGTGGGGGCCAACGTCCTGACTTTC
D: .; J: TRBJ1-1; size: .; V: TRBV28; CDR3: CASSLTTAAQAFF; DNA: TGTGCCAGCAGCCTCACGACAGCAGCTCAAGCTTTCTTT
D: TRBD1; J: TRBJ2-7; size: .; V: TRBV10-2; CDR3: CASSFTGGSYEQYF; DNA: TGCGCCAGCAGTTTTACAGGGGGGTCCTACGAGCAGTACTTC
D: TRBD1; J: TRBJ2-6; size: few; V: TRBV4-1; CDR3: CASNRQGSRSGANVLTF; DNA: TGCGCCAGCAACCGACAGGGCTCGCGCTCTGGGGCCAACGTCCTGACTTTC
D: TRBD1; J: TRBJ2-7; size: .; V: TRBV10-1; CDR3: CASSLGTGSLQYF; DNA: TGCGCCAGCAGTCTTGGGACAGGGAGTCTCCAGTACTTC
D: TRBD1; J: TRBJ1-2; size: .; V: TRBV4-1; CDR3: CASSPGQGTNYGYTF; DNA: TGCGCCAGCAGCCCCGGACAGGGGACTAACTATGGCTACACCTTC
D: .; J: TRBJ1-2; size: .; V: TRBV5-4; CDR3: CASSLGGAGARRDGYTF; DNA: TGTGCCAGCAGCTTGGGGGGGGCGGGGGCGCGAAGAGATGGCTACACCTTC
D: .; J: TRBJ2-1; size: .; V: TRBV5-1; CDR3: CASSLGGGIYNEQFF; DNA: TGCGCCAGCAGCTTAGGGGGAGGGATTTACAATGAGCAGTTCTTC
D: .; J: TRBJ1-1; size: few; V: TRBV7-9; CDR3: CASSPLGGDTEAFF; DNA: TGTGCCAGCAGCCCCCTGGGGGGAGACACTGAAGCTTTCTTT
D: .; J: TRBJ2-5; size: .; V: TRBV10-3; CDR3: CATRTAILETQYF; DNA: TGTGCCACCAGGACAGCCATACTAGAGACCCAGTACTTC
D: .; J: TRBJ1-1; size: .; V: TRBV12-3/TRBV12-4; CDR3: CASGPTGYTEAFF; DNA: TGTGCCAGCGGACCAACAGGGTACACTGAAGCTTTCTTT
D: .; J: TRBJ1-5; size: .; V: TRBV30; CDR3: CAGSQGGGNNQPQHF; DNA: TGTGCCGGATCACAGGGAGGGGGAAACAATCAGCCCCAGCATTTT
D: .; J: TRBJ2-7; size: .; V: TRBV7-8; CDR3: CASSLAREGPVGVEQYF; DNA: TGTGCCAGCAGCTTAGCGAGAGAAGGGCCGGTCGGGGTCGAGCAGTACTTC
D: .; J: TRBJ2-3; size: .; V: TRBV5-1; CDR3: CASGPGTSTDTQYF; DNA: TGCGCCAGCGGCCCGGGGACTAGCACAGATACGCAGTATTTT
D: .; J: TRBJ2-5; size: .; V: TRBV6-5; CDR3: CASIRETQYF; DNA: TGTGCCAGCATAAGGGAGACCCAGTACTTC
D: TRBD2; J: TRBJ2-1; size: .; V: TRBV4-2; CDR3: CASSQPSIAGGIDEQFF; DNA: TGTGCCAGCAGCCAGCCCTCCATAGCGGGGGGCATCGATGAGCAGTTCTTC
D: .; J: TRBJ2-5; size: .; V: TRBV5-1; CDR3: CASSSTGTPETQYF; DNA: TGCGCCAGCAGTTCCACGGGGACCCCAGAGACCCAGTACTTC
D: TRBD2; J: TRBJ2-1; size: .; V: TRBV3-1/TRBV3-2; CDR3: CASSQGTSGGYNEQFF; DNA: TGTGCCAGCAGCCAGGGGACTAGCGGGGGCTACAATGAGCAGTTCTTC
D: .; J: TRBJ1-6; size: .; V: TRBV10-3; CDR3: CAISGQSSYNSPLHF; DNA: TGTGCCATCAGCGGACAAAGCTCCTATAATTCACCCCTCCACTTT
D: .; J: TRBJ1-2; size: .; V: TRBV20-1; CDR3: CSATGEGYTF; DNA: TGCAGTGCTACGGGGGAAGGCTACACCTTC
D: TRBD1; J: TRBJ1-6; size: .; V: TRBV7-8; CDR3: CASSLRTGEGESPLHF; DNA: TGTGCCAGCAGCCTACGGACAGGGGAAGGAGAATCACCCCTCCACTTT
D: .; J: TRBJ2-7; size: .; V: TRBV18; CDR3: CASSPVDAPNSYEQYF; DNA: TGTGCCAGCTCACCAGTTGATGCACCGAACTCCTACGAGCAGTACTTC
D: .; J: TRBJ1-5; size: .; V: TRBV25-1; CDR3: CASSDGGGLARQPQHF; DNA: TGTGCCAGCAGTGATGGTGGGGGGCTTGCAAGGCAGCCCCAGCATTTT